This entry is about one T cell receptor (beta chain). The antigen is undetermined. This sample is drawn from a study of cytomegalovirus exposure and HLA in healthy donors. PCR primers comprised 60 Vbeta and 13 Jbeta primers. Method: immunoSEQ multiplex PCR; TCRdb's copy keeps in-frame clones and lacks some. The sample includes around 140,000 clones, roughly 72% of them seen just once. Study-level results: Cytomegalovirus status was reportedly diagnosed by the classifier with high sensitivity and specificity. In a later analysis, DRB1 alleles had the most associated TCRs; HLA-C alleles the fewest.

Trimming took 5 bases from V and 4 from J; bases not matched to a gene: 5. Germline loops: CDR1 MNHEY, CDR2 SMNVEV (reference sequence). This CDR3 region has 14 residues. Sample: PBMCs. This sequence originates from a male donor in good health and CMV-seronegative. The V and J genes are TRBV27 and TRBJ2-7; 10 positions match TRBD1. The CDR3 coding sequence is TGTGCCAGCAGTCGGGACAGGGGTGGGTACGAGCAGTACTTC. It encodes CASSRDRGGYEQYF.